The 25 T cell receptor beta chains below come from one sample, sequenced in a study of beta chain features in type 1 diabetes listed by TCRdb under 2018. The library relied on the immunoSEQ multiplex PCR assay. The entire isolated RNA was reverse transcribed using the High Capacity cDNA Reverse Transcription Kit, and thus expressed TCRB transcripts were sequenced. The immuneACCESS repertoire file appears here via TCRdb, limited to in-frame rearrangements. These files lack a portion of the clones; in checked studies, under half of the deficit traces to unresolved V genes, and the cause of the others is not known. This sample gives hundreds of thousands of clones in total; around 16% of them show up just once. The ten largest clones take up around 0.015% of the sample. Points the paper makes about the study in general: In all four CD4+ subsets, TCRB CDR3 length was moderately but significantly shorter in type 1 diabetes patients.

Antigen specificity for these receptors is unknown. Sequenced input: naive CD4+ T cells from blood. Taken with the paper, the label for cell subset or site translates to: true naive CD4+ T cells. The receptors come from a man aged 18 to 35 with type 1 diabetes.

Of note for this clone: Other DNA sequences in the sample encode the same CDR3. The chain carries TRBV28 and TRBJ1-2; TRBD1 matches 7 bases. After removal of 5 bases from V and 2 bases from J, the junction contained 2 bases not matched to a gene. Germline loops: CDR1 MDHEN, CDR2 SYDVKM. CDR3 size: 13 residues. The CDR3 DNA reads TGTGCCAGCAGTCTGACAGGGAACTATGGCTACACCTTC. It codes for CASSLTGNYGYTF.

The V call is TRBV5-4, the J call TRBJ1-6; D is unclear. There are 17 residues in the CDR3. The V gene's germline CDR1 is SGHNT and CDR2 YYREEE (reference sequence). V gave up 0 bases and J gave up 4 bases, with 14 bases separating them. The CDR3 spells CASSLASSGGYNSPLHF. Written as DNA, the CDR3 is TGTGCCAGCAGCTTGGCCTCTTCAGGAGGATATAATTCACCCCTCCACTTT.

This chain joins TRBV4-1 and TRBJ2-7; 10 positions agree with TRBD1. This CDR3 comprises 15 residues. V dropped 3 bases and J dropped 4; count of bases not matched to a gene: 6. Per the germline V gene, CDR1 is MGHRA and CDR2 is YSYEKL. The CDR3 nucleotides read TGCGCCAGCAGCCAGCCCCGGACAGGGGGGTACGAGCAGTACTTC. Its translation is CASSQPRTGGYEQYF.

V gene TRBV28 combines with J gene TRBJ1-2; TRBD1 aligns across 10 bases. V lost 7 bases and J lost 4; bases outside the gene matches: 9. This CDR3 region has 15 residues. CDR1 MDHEN and CDR2 SYDVKM come from the germline V gene. This CDR3 is CASIDDRGRGYGYTF. The CDR3 DNA is TGTGCCAGCATTGATGACAGGGGGCGAGGCTATGGCTACACCTTC.

This clone turned up a few times. The V gene is TRBV30, the J gene TRBJ2-7; 9 bases are shared with TRBD1. Looked up from germline, CDR1 is GTSNPN and CDR2 is SVGIG (reference sequence). This CDR3 is built from 16 residues. Trimming removed 3 bases from V and 2 bases from J; junction bases left unmatched: 11. CDR3 in amino acids: CAWSPQPGTGTYEQYF. CDR3 sequence (DNA): TGTGCCTGGAGCCCCCAACCCGGGACAGGGACCTACGAGCAGTACTTC.

The chain carries TRBV5-8 and TRBJ2-2, with TRBD2 matching 7 bases. From germline, CDR1 is SGHTS and CDR2 YDEGEE. J lost 6 bases, V lost 2 bases, and 4 bases had no gene match. This CDR3 has 14 amino acids. The CDR3 sequence: CASSLRLAAGELFF. The DNA for the CDR3 is TGTGCCAGCAGCTTAAGACTAGCCGCCGGGGAGCTGTTTTTT.

The J gene is TRBJ1-1, the V gene TRBV30, with 7 nucleotides matching TRBD1. Per the germline V gene, CDR1 is GTSNPN and CDR2 is SVGIG (reference sequence). J was trimmed by 0 bases and V by 2 bases; bases with no gene match: 6. The CDR3 is 15 residues long. Here the CDR3 DNA reads TGTGCCTGGAGTCATAACGACAGGGTGAACACTGAAGCTTTCTTT. Encoded protein: CAWSHNDRVNTEAFF.

V gene TRBV4-2 combines with J gene TRBJ2-7; 9 bases map to TRBD2. Per germline, CDR1 LGHNA and CDR2 YNFKEQ. This CDR3 region has 15 residues. J lost 4 bases, V lost 4 bases, and 8 bases had no gene match. The CDR3 coding sequence is TGTGCCAGCAGCCGGGAGCTAGCGGGAAAGTACGAGCAGTACTTC. Translation: CASSRELAGKYEQYF.

This clone was counted between two and nine times. This sequence joins TRBV7-9 and TRBJ2-1; a weak D match, TRBD1 (5 bases). Trimming removed 5 bases from V and 8 bases from J, with 13 bases in between. This CDR3 region has 13 residues. CDR1 and CDR2 (germline): SEHNR, FQNEAQ (reference sequence). CDR3 nucleotides: TGTGCCAGCAGCCCTACCGCAGGGCATGAGCAGTTCTTC. Residues: CASSPTAGHEQFF.

In its sample, this clone was seen a few times. The V call is TRBV6-1, the J call TRBJ2-2; D gene ambiguous. V was trimmed by 2 bases and J by 13 bases, leaving 11 bases between them. The CDR3 has 12 residues. Germline lookup yields CDR1 MNHNS and CDR2 SASEGT. The chain's CDR3 is CASSETRSRLFF. Here the CDR3 DNA reads TGTGCCAGCAGTGAAACTCGTAGTAGGCTGTTTTTT.

The rearrangement links TRBV27 to TRBJ1-2; D unclear. The CDR3 sequence is 15 residues long. Trimming took 3 bases from V and 4 from J, leaving 15 bases between them. Germline V gene data show CDR1 as MNHEY and CDR2 as SMNVEV (reference sequence). The CDR3 DNA is TGTGCCAGCAGTTTTGGGAGGGATGGAGGCTATGGCTACACCTTC. It encodes CASSFGRDGGYGYTF.

Only a few counts were recorded for this clone. This chain links TRBV5-1 with TRBJ2-1; 9 positions match TRBD2. Germline-derived CDR1 and CDR2 are SGHRS and YFSETQ. V lost 1 base to trimming and J lost 9 bases; unmatched junction nucleotides: 2. The CDR3 loop spans 13 amino acids. CDR3 nucleotides: TGCGCCAGCAGCTTGCTAGCGGGGTCTGAGCAGTTCTTC. Protein sequence: CASSLLAGSEQFF.

J is TRBJ2-1 and V is TRBV6-7, with D unresolved. TRBV6-7 is recorded as an ORF, its role being uncertain. CDR3 length: 9 amino acids. Trimming shortened V by 6 bases and J by 15 bases, and 9 bases separated the two germline ends. The CDR3 reads CASSPPRFF. CDR3 bases: TGTGCCAGCAGCCCCCCGCGGTTCTTC.

The chain has TRBV7-2 and TRBJ2-7; TRBD1 agrees at 9 bases. The CDR3 runs 15 residues. The germline V gene encodes CDR1 SGHTA and CDR2 FQGNSA. J was trimmed by 2 bases and V by 5 bases; bases with no gene match: 7. The CDR3 DNA reads TGTGCCAGCAGCGTACGACAGGGGGGCACCTACGAGCAGTACTTC. The encoded protein is CASSVRQGGTYEQYF.

The V and J genes are TRBV5-4 and TRBJ2-1, with TRBD1 identical over 8 bases. The CDR3 sequence is 15 residues long. The V gene end was trimmed by 2 bases and the J gene end by 1 base; junction bases not matched to a gene: 2. Per the germline V gene, CDR1 is SGHNT and CDR2 is YYREEE (reference sequence). The CDR3 nucleotides are TGTGCCAGCAGCTTTAGGACAGGGTCCTACAATGAGCAGTTCTTC. It encodes CASSFRTGSYNEQFF.

The V call is TRBV2, the J call TRBJ2-7, with D possibly matching TRBD1 (6 bases). Germline V gene data show CDR1 as SNHLY and CDR2 as FYNNEI. V dropped 5 bases and J dropped 6 bases, with 14 bases sitting between them. There are 13 residues in the CDR3. The CDR3 sequence: CASSQGQKLEQYF. The CDR3 nucleotides read TGTGCCAGCAGTCAAGGACAGAAACTCGAGCAGTACTTC.

This chain uses TRBV19 with TRBJ1-3; perhaps TRBD1 as D (5 bases). Per the germline V gene, CDR1 is LNHDA and CDR2 is SQIVND (reference sequence). This CDR3 is 14 amino acids long. V lost 11 bases and J lost 2, with 16 bases in between. The CDR3 is CAGKQRGPGNTIYF. For the CDR3, the DNA is TGTGCCGGCAAGCAAAGGGGCCCTGGAAACACCATATATTTT.

Only a few counts were recorded for this clone. Here the CDR3 DNA reads TGTGCCAGCAGCTCCAGCGCGGTTCATGGCTACACCTTC. This encodes CASSSSAVHGYTF. The gene calls are TRBV2 and TRBJ1-2; D gene unclear. Trimming left V 6 bases short and J 6 bases short, with 14 bases between. This CDR3 has 13 residues. The germline V gene has CDR1 SNHLY and CDR2 FYNNEI.

The CDR3 here is CASSASGTSYNEQFF. The DNA for the CDR3 is TGTGCCAGCAGCGCTAGCGGGACCTCCTACAATGAGCAGTTCTTC. The chain couples TRBV9 to TRBJ2-1, with 9 positions matching TRBD2. There are 15 residues in the CDR3. V shed 3 bases and J 0 bases; nucleotides not matched to a gene: 1. CDR1 and CDR2 from the germline V gene are SGDLS and YYNGEE.

In its sample, this clone was seen a few times. The genes are TRBV30 and TRBJ2-2; 10 bases align to TRBD2. The trim removed 3 bases at V and 7 bases at J, leaving 8 bases unmatched. Germline V CDR1 and CDR2: GTSNPN, SVGIG (reference sequence). CDR3 size: 15 residues. CDR3 loop: CAWRPSGSLDGELFF. CDR3 nucleotide sequence: TGTGCCTGGAGACCTAGCGGGAGTTTGGACGGGGAGCTGTTTTTT.

The sample holds one count of this clone. V usage is TRBV10-3 and J usage is TRBJ2-5; possibly TRBD1 for D (5 bases). Trimming took off 11 bases at V and 5 bases at J, with 21 bases between the two ends. CDR1 is ENHRY, CDR2 SYGVKD, per germline. CDR3 length: 14 amino acids. As DNA, the CDR3 is TGTGCCCTCCGGCCCACGGCAGGGTCGGAGACCCAGTACTTC. Amino acid sequence: CALRPTAGSETQYF.

In this sample, this clone turned up a few times. This sequence joins TRBV6-5 and TRBJ1-5, with D tentatively TRBD1 (6 bases). Trimming left V 0 bases short and J 5 bases short, with 14 bases between. Germline V gene lookup returns CDR1 MNHEY and CDR2 SVGAGI. The CDR3 spans 16 residues. In DNA, the CDR3 is TGTGCCAGCAGTTACTCGAGAGCGGGACACGATCAGCCCCAGCATTTT. This codes for CASSYSRAGHDQPQHF.

A few counts support this clone. The chain combines TRBV6-6 with TRBJ2-7, with 12 bases that match TRBD2. The V gene's germline CDR1 is MNHNY and CDR2 SVGAGI (reference sequence). The ends lost 8 bases at V and 4 bases at J; junction bases unmatched: 3. The CDR3 contains 13 residues. CDR3 protein: CASSTSGRYEQYF. In DNA form, the CDR3 reads TGTGCCAGCTCGACTAGCGGGAGATACGAGCAGTACTTC.

This clone was seen a handful of times. The rearrangement joins TRBV14 to TRBJ2-1, with TRBD2 matching over 7 bases. CDR3 length equals 16 residues. The germline V gene has CDR1 SGHDN and CDR2 FVKESK. Unmatched junction bases numbered 7, after V lost 1 base and J lost 4 bases. Here the CDR3 DNA reads TGTGCCAGCAGCCAAGGCAGCGGGGTAAATTACAATGAGCAGTTCTTC. Protein product: CASSQGSGVNYNEQFF.

The V and J genes are TRBV6-6 and TRBJ2-3, with TRBD1 matching over 7 bases. With 0 bases clipped from V and 6 bases from J, the junction kept 6 bases outside the gene matches. The CDR3 covers 15 residues. CDR1 is MNHNY and CDR2 is SVGAGI in the germline V gene (reference sequence). CDR3 bases: TGTGCCAGCAGTTACTCGTTAACAGGGGAGGATACGCAGTATTTT. Encoded protein: CASSYSLTGEDTQYF.